A single sample gave rise to the 22 T cell receptor beta chains below, sequenced in a study of graft-versus-host responses after intestinal transplantation. The assay was immunoSEQ multiplex PCR, and TCRdb's table has in-frame clones only and misses some. The repertoire includes 90,000 to 130,000 clones, more than 85% of them detected once, and 1.2% sits in the top ten. Which antigens these TCRs recognize remains unknown. Sequences were derived from unstimulated CD8+ T cells sorted from spleen or lymph node cells, sampled before transplant. The receptors come from a human donor who was the organ donor for an intestinal transplant.

The V gene is TRBV19, the J gene TRBJ2-7; unclear D gene. The CDR3 length is 14 residues. The germline V gene has CDR1 LNHDA and CDR2 SQIVND (reference sequence). V gave up 1 base and J gave up 2 bases, with 9 bases separating them. As DNA, the CDR3 is TGTGCCAGTAGTATAGGCGCCGGTCCCTACGAGCAGTACTTC. It is translated as CASSIGAGPYEQYF.

The genes are TRBV5-1 and TRBJ2-1, with D tentatively TRBD1 (6 bases). The CDR3 consists of 13 residues. The V end was cut by 7 bases, the J end by 0 bases, with 8 bases between. The germline CDR1 and CDR2 sequences are SGHRS and YFSETQ. The CDR3 region is CASGTSSYNEQFF. CDR3 nucleotides: TGCGCCAGCGGGACAAGCTCCTACAATGAGCAGTTCTTC.

The chain joins TRBV14 to TRBJ2-7; D is tentatively TRBD1 or TRBD2 (6 bases each). The V and J ends lost 0 bases and 6 bases respectively, with 15 bases between them. CDR3 length equals 15 residues. Germline V lookup: CDR1 SGHDN, CDR2 FVKESK. The CDR3 nucleotides read TGTGCCAGCAGCCAAGACGGGAGAAAGGGGGGCGAGCAGTACTTC. This translates into CASSQDGRKGGEQYF.

This clone was counted once. This sequence joins TRBV6-1 and TRBJ1-6; D not resolved. Germline lookup yields CDR1 MNHNS and CDR2 SASEGT. The CDR3 sequence is 17 residues long. V shed 0 bases and J shed 3 bases, with 12 bases lying between them. CDR3 protein: CASSEAEELLYNSPLHF. The CDR3 nucleotides read TGTGCCAGCAGTGAAGCGGAGGAGCTTCTCTATAATTCACCCCTCCACTTT.

The chain couples TRBV7-6 to TRBJ2-1; no clear D. This CDR3 is built from 15 residues. Trimming pared 5 bases from V and 2 bases from J, leaving 13 bases between. CDR1 is SGHVS and CDR2 is FNYEAQ in the germline V gene. CDR3 DNA: TGTGCCAGCAGCCCGTCGAGTACCCCCTACAATGAGCAGTTCTTC. It specifies CASSPSSTPYNEQFF.

The gene calls are TRBV10-3 and TRBJ2-7; 8 nucleotides line up with TRBD2. The CDR3 sequence is 14 residues long. The V segment lost 11 bases and the J segment 3 bases; nucleotides outside the gene matches: 12. The germline gives CDR1 ENHRY, CDR2 SYGVKD. The CDR3 region is CAVGGSGAIYEQYF. The CDR3 DNA follows: TGTGCCGTGGGGGGTAGCGGGGCGATCTACGAGCAGTACTTC.

The chain uses TRBV5-8 and TRBJ2-2, with 12 bases matching TRBD2. The CDR3 is made up of 17 amino acids. Germline-derived CDR1 and CDR2 are SGHTS and YDEGEE. V gave up 2 bases and J gave up 5 bases; unmatched junction bases: 7. CDR3 region: CASSFWLAGGRTGELFF. The CDR3 DNA reads TGTGCCAGCAGCTTCTGGCTAGCGGGAGGGAGGACCGGGGAGCTGTTTTTT.

The table lists this clone with a count of one. The chain couples TRBV19 to TRBJ1-5; no definite D call. Looked up from germline, CDR1 is LNHDA and CDR2 is SQIVND (reference sequence). This CDR3 spans 14 amino acids. Trimming took 4 bases from V and 5 from J, leaving 12 bases between them. CDR3 amino acids: CASSNEVVHQPQHF. DNA of the CDR3: TGTGCCAGTAGTAACGAGGTGGTCCATCAGCCCCAGCATTTT.

This chain connects TRBV11-1 to TRBJ2-3; D is perhaps TRBD2 (5 bases). From germline, CDR1 is SGHAT and CDR2 FQDESV (reference sequence). The V end lost 6 bases, the J end lost 2 bases, and 9 bases lay between the germline ends. There are 13 residues in the CDR3. The CDR3 here is CASSSDFTDTQYF. The CDR3 DNA reads as TGTGCCAGCAGTTCGGACTTCACAGATACGCAGTATTTT.

This clone was recorded only once. The genes are TRBV11-2 and TRBJ1-3, with a weak D call TRBD1 (5 bases). Trimming shortened V by 5 bases and J by 5 bases, and 22 bases separated the two germline ends. In germline, CDR1 is SGHAT, CDR2 FQNNGV. The CDR3 loop spans 17 amino acids. CDR3 sequence (DNA): TGTGCCAGCAGCCAACTCCTCTGGAGGGGTCAGAGAAACACCATATATTTT. As protein: CASSQLLWRGQRNTIYF.

This rearrangement joins TRBV5-6 to TRBJ2-6; no clear D gene. Germline lookup yields CDR1 SGHDT and CDR2 YYEEEE. V was cut by 0 bases and J by 0 bases, with 13 bases left in between. The CDR3 is 18 amino acids. CDR3 DNA: TGTGCCAGCAGCTTGGGGGTGGGGTCCCCCTCTGGGGCCAACGTCCTGACTTTC. Protein sequence: CASSLGVGSPSGANVLTF.

The rearrangement joins TRBV11-2 to TRBJ2-7; 9 bases are shared with TRBD1. CDR1 is SGHAT and CDR2 is FQNNGV in the germline V gene. V dropped 1 base and J dropped 2; count of bases not matched to a gene: 12. The CDR3 has 18 residues. The CDR3 bases are TGTGCCAGCAGCTTAGTTCCGGGACAGGGAAAAGAACCCTACGAGCAGTACTTC. Protein product: CASSLVPGQGKEPYEQYF.

The V gene is TRBV19, the J gene TRBJ1-5; D is undetermined. The germline gives CDR1 LNHDA, CDR2 SQIVND (reference sequence). The CDR3 sequence is 13 residues long. With 7 bases removed from V and 7 bases from J, the gap between germline ends came to 14 bases. The DNA of the CDR3 is TGTGCCAGTATACAAGGGCTGGGGCAGCCCCAGCATTTT. Protein sequence: CASIQGLGQPQHF.

This chain links TRBV2 with TRBJ2-5; D gene unclear. CDR3 size: 13 residues. Germline assignment: CDR1 SNHLY and CDR2 FYNNEI. V was shortened by 3 bases and J by 2 bases, with 7 bases between the two germline ends. The chain's CDR3 is CASSEPGQETQYF. The CDR3 nucleotides are TGTGCCAGCAGTGAGCCCGGACAAGAGACCCAGTACTTC.

This clone turned up a few times. The chain recombines TRBV30 with TRBJ2-5; unclear D gene. The germline V and J ends were trimmed by 2 bases and 5 bases, with 9 bases remaining between them. Germline V CDR1 and CDR2: GTSNPN, SVGIG (reference sequence). The CDR3 length is 12 residues. The CDR3: CAWSRYGETQYF. The DNA for the CDR3 is TGTGCCTGGAGTAGGTATGGGGAGACCCAGTACTTC.

V and J are TRBV5-6 and TRBJ2-7; D possibly matches TRBD1 or TRBD2 (5 bases each). The CDR3 sequence is 14 residues long. V dropped 1 base and J dropped 0 bases, with 8 bases sitting between them. The V gene's germline CDR1 is SGHDT and CDR2 YYEEEE. CDR3 protein: CASSLWGYSYEQYF. The CDR3 region has the DNA TGTGCCAGCAGCTTGTGGGGGTACTCCTACGAGCAGTACTTC. The full variable domain, its missing parts supplied by reference TRBV5-6 and TRBJ2-7, is DAGVTQSPTHLIKTRGQQVTLRCSPKSGHDTVSWYQQALGQGPQFIFQYYEEEERQRGNFPDRFSGHQFPNYSSELNVNALLLGDSALYLCASSLWGYSYEQYFGPGTRLTVT.

V and J are TRBV7-6 and TRBJ2-2, with 12 nucleotides matching TRBD1. Trimming removed 6 bases from V and 4 bases from J; junction bases left unmatched: 9. The CDR3 extends over 17 amino acids. The germline V gene encodes CDR1 SGHVS and CDR2 FNYEAQ. The CDR3 DNA follows: TGTGCCAGCAGGACCGGGACAGGGGGCGCTGGCACCGGGGAGCTGTTTTTT. It specifies CASRTGTGGAGTGELFF.

This chain links TRBV30 with TRBJ2-7, with 12 bases lining up with TRBD2. CDR1 is GTSNPN and CDR2 is SVGIG in the germline V gene (reference sequence). The J segment lost 3 bases and the V segment lost 3 bases, leaving 6 bases of the junction unmatched. This CDR3 is 15 amino acids long. CDR3: CAWSPGLAGNYEQYF. CDR3 sequence (DNA): TGTGCCTGGAGCCCAGGACTAGCGGGAAACTACGAGCAGTACTTC. The whole variable domain, remainder taken from reference TRBV30 and TRBJ2-7, is SQTIHQWPATLVQPVGSPLSLECTVEGTSNPNLYWYRQAAGRGLQLLFYSVGIGQISSEVPQNLSASRPQDRQFILSSKKLLLSDSGFYLCAWSPGLAGNYEQYFGPGTRLTVT.

This clone was counted once. The chain combines TRBV27 with TRBJ2-7, with D unresolved. V was shortened by 0 bases and J by 2 bases, with 8 bases between the two germline ends. Germline V gene lookup returns CDR1 MNHEY and CDR2 SMNVEV (reference sequence). The CDR3 is 14 amino acids. Here the CDR3 DNA reads TGTGCCAGCAGTTTATCCGGCAGTACCTACGAGCAGTACTTC. Protein: CASSLSGSTYEQYF.

The chain recombines TRBV9 with TRBJ1-2; D is perhaps TRBD1 (5 bases). The CDR3 spans 13 residues. Germline CDR1 SGDLS, CDR2 YYNGEE. Trimming took off 4 bases at V and 7 bases at J, with 14 bases between the two ends. The CDR3 DNA follows: TGTGCCAGCAGCCAAAAAAGGGACCGTGGCTACACCTTC. Translation gives CASSQKRDRGYTF.

V is TRBV29-1 and J is TRBJ2-5; possible D gene TRBD2, 7 bases. Per germline, CDR1 SQVTM and CDR2 ANQGSEA. This CDR3 spans 15 amino acids. With 3 bases removed from V and 5 bases from J, the gap between germline ends came to 19 bases. CDR3 in amino acids: CSVEGLKQGRETQYF. CDR3 nucleotides: TGCAGCGTTGAGGGACTAAAACAGGGCAGGGAGACCCAGTACTTC.

V usage is TRBV9 and J usage is TRBJ2-4, with D tentatively TRBD1 (7 bases). The V gene's germline CDR1 is SGDLS and CDR2 YYNGEE. CDR3 length: 13 residues. V lost 3 bases and J 7 bases, leaving 11 bases between the germline ends. In DNA, the CDR3 is TGTGCCAGCAGCGCGTCAGGGGGGAACATTCAGTACTTC. This sequence encodes CASSASGGNIQYF.